The T cell receptor (beta chain) under discussion was sequenced for a study of blood T cell repertoires in COVID-19. The assay was immunoSEQ multiplex PCR, and TCRdb's table has in-frame clones only and misses some. This sample has around 300,000 clones, with around nine tenths found just once. The CDR3 is made up of 15 amino acids. Germline V gives CDR1 SGHDN, CDR2 FVKESK. Trimming pared 4 bases from V and 6 bases from J, leaving 16 bases between. The chain employs TRBV14 and TRBJ2-1; D is perhaps TRBD1 (6 bases). The source is a woman between 35 and 50 years old who had recovered from COVID-19. Material for sequencing was PBMCs or T cells enriched from blood (not recorded which). CDR3: CASSRFRTDANEQFF. In DNA form, the CDR3 reads TGTGCCAGCAGCCGGTTTCGGACAGACGCCAATGAGCAGTTCTTC.